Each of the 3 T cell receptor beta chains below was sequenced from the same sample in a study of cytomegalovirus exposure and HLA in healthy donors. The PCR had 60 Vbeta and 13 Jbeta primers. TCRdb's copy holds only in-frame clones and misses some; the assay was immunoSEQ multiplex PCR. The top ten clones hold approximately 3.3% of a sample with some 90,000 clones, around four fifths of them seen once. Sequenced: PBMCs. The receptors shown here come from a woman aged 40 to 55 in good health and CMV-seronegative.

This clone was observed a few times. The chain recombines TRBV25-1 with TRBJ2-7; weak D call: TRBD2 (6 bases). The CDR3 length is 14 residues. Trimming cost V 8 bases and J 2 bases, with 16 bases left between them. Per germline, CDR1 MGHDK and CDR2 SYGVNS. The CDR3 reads CASGSRDFPYEQYF. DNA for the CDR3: TGTGCCAGCGGAAGCCGGGACTTTCCCTACGAGCAGTACTTC.

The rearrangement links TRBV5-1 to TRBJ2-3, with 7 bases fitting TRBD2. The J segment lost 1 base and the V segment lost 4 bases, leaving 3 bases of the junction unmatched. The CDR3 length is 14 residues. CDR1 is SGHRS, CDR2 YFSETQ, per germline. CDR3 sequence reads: CASSNGLGTDTQYF. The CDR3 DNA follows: TGCGCCAGCAGCAACGGACTAGGCACAGATACGCAGTATTTT.

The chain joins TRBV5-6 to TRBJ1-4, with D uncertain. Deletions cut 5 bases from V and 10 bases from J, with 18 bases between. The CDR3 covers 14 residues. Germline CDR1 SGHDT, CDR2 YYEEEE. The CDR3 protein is CASSAGRRKAKLFF. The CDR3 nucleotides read TGTGCCAGCAGTGCAGGAAGGAGGAAGGCAAAACTGTTTTTT.